What follows are 15 T cell receptor beta chains derived from one specimen sequenced in a study of cytomegalovirus exposure and HLA in healthy donors. The PCR made use of 60 Vbeta and 13 Jbeta primers. Repertoires were generated with immunoSEQ multiplex PCR, while TCRdb's copy carries only in-frame clones and drops some. The sample includes some 130,000 clones, about 66% of them seen just once. The material sequenced was PBMCs. These receptors originate from a human donor in good health.

The V call is TRBV7-3, the J call TRBJ1-5; no firm D call. Germline CDR1 and CDR2: SGHTA and FQGTGA. Trimming left V 2 bases short and J 9 bases short, with 11 bases between. The CDR3 totals 13 residues. The CDR3 loop reads CASSLGTGGPQHF. As DNA, the CDR3 is TGTGCCAGCAGCTTAGGAACGGGAGGGCCCCAGCATTTT. The full variable domain, rest sourced from reference TRBV7-3 and TRBJ1-5, is GAGVSQTPSNKVTEKGKYVELRCDPISGHTALYWYRQSLGQGPEFLIYFQGTGAADDSGLPNDRFFAVRPEGSVSTLKIQRTERGDSAVYLCASSLGTGGPQHFGDGTRLSIL.

The chain couples TRBV6-5 to TRBJ2-1, with TRBD2 matching 8 bases. The germline gives CDR1 MNHEY, CDR2 SVGAGI. The CDR3 has 14 residues. Trimming cost V 6 bases and J 1 base; bases outside gene matches: 2. The CDR3 here is CASRGTSSYNEQFF. The CDR3 DNA reads as TGTGCCAGCAGAGGGACTAGTTCCTACAATGAGCAGTTCTTC.

The V and J genes are TRBV7-9 and TRBJ2-7; tentatively, D is TRBD1 (5 bases). This CDR3 is built from 14 residues. Trimming stripped 2 bases from V and 6 bases from J, with 14 bases between. CDR1 and CDR2 (germline): SEHNR, FQNEAQ (reference sequence). The CDR3 DNA follows: TGTGCCAGCAGCTTAAGGGGAACCCTTTTCGAGCAGTACTTC. It yields the protein CASSLRGTLFEQYF.

The chain combines TRBV9 with TRBJ2-5; 9 nucleotides match TRBD1. J lost 5 bases, V lost 4 bases, and 9 bases had no gene match. CDR1 SGDLS and CDR2 YYNGEE come from the germline V gene. CDR3 size: 15 residues. The CDR3 loop reads CASSPGQGFRETQYF. The CDR3 nucleotides are TGTGCCAGCAGCCCGGGACAGGGTTTTAGGGAGACCCAGTACTTC.

J is TRBJ2-3 and V is TRBV19; tentatively, D is TRBD2 (5 bases). This CDR3 is built from 14 residues. The V and J ends lost 7 bases and 1 base respectively, with 12 bases between them. CDR1 is LNHDA, CDR2 SQIVND, per germline (reference sequence). CDR3 region: CASNSWGGTDTQYF. The CDR3 coding sequence is TGTGCCAGTAACTCCTGGGGAGGCACAGATACGCAGTATTTT.

The rearrangement uses TRBV18 and TRBJ2-6; 13 bases align to TRBD2. The CDR3 has 17 amino acids. CDR1 and CDR2 from the germline V gene are KGHSH and LQKENI. V gave up 6 bases and J gave up 4 bases; unmatched junction bases: 6. CDR3 residues: CASSGLAGAGGANVLTF. Here the CDR3 DNA reads TGTGCCAGCTCCGGACTAGCGGGAGCAGGAGGGGCCAACGTCCTGACTTTC.

In its sample, this clone was seen once. V and J are TRBV7-9 and TRBJ2-5; 7 bases align to TRBD2. Germline V CDR1 and CDR2: SEHNR, FQNEAQ (reference sequence). The CDR3 has 16 amino acids. Trimming cost V 1 base and J 4 bases; bases outside gene matches: 9. CDR3 residues: CASSLEVPGGPETQYF. The CDR3, as DNA: TGTGCCAGCAGCTTAGAAGTCCCGGGAGGCCCAGAGACCCAGTACTTC.

The V and J genes are TRBV7-9 and TRBJ1-4, with 8 bases aligning to TRBD1. The V gene's germline CDR1 is SEHNR and CDR2 FQNEAQ (reference sequence). J lost 10 bases, V lost 4 bases, and 11 bases had no gene match. The CDR3 is 15 amino acids. The CDR3 sequence is CASSSHRGSPLKLFF. The CDR3 DNA reads TGTGCCAGCAGCTCCCACAGGGGGTCTCCTCTAAAACTGTTTTTT.

The gene calls are TRBV6-1 and TRBJ2-7; TRBD1 aligns across 8 bases. The CDR3 loop spans 17 amino acids. Germline CDR1 and CDR2: MNHNS and SASEGT. With V trimmed by 1 base and J by 6 bases, 14 bases remained unmatched. The CDR3 bases are TGTGCCAGCAGTGAAGAGTGGGTCAGGGGGCCCCATGGCGAGCAGTACTTC. Residues: CASSEEWVRGPHGEQYF.

This chain uses TRBV5-6 with TRBJ2-3; D unclear. CDR3 length: 13 amino acids. Trimming took off 5 bases at V and 6 bases at J, with 13 bases between the two ends. Germline values: CDR1 SGHDT, CDR2 YYEEEE. CDR3 in DNA: TGTGCCAGCAGTCCCTCGAGTACCGATACGCAGTATTTT. Translating gives CASSPSSTDTQYF. The full variable domain, its missing parts supplied by reference TRBV5-6 and TRBJ2-3, is DAGVTQSPTHLIKTRGQQVTLRCSPKSGHDTVSWYQQALGQGPQFIFQYYEEEERQRGNFPDRFSGHQFPNYSSELNVNALLLGDSALYLCASSPSSTDTQYFGPGTRLTVL.

The gene calls are TRBV27 and TRBJ2-3, with D perhaps TRBD2 (7 bases). Germline V gene sequence: CDR1 MNHEY, CDR2 SMNVEV (reference sequence). The ends were cut back, 6 bases at V and 6 bases at J, with 19 bases in the middle. The length of the CDR3 is 15 residues. CDR3 amino acids: CASRGGVGKGDTQYF. The CDR3 DNA reads as TGTGCCAGCAGAGGGGGGGTCGGGAAAGGTGATACGCAGTATTTT.

This sequence joins TRBV19 and TRBJ1-3, with unresolved D. Trimming cost V 10 bases and J 0 bases, with 10 bases left between them. This CDR3 spans 13 amino acids. Germline V gene data show CDR1 as LNHDA and CDR2 as SQIVND (reference sequence). Here the CDR3 reads CATNPGSGNTIYF. The CDR3 DNA follows: TGTGCCACCAACCCGGGCTCTGGAAACACCATATATTTT.

The chain links TRBV6-5 to TRBJ2-7; 7 bases fit TRBD1. Germline values: CDR1 MNHEY, CDR2 SVGAGI. The CDR3 length is 15 residues. Losses at the gene ends were 6 bases for V and 2 bases for J; bases not matched to a gene: 10. CDR3 amino acids: CASREDRDSPYEQYF. CDR3 nucleotides: TGTGCCAGCAGAGAGGACCGGGACAGCCCCTACGAGCAGTACTTC.

The CDR3 here is CASSRADRGVPDTQYF. The CDR3 coding sequence is TGCGCCAGCAGCCGGGCCGACAGGGGAGTCCCAGATACGCAGTATTTT. The chain is built from TRBV5-1 and TRBJ2-3; 8 bases match TRBD1. V was pared by 4 bases and J by 4 bases, with 11 bases of the junction left unmatched. Germline V lookup: CDR1 SGHRS, CDR2 YFSETQ. There are 16 residues in the CDR3.

The rearrangement joins TRBV4-3 to TRBJ2-2, with D possibly matching TRBD1 (6 bases). The CDR3 loop spans 16 amino acids. V lost 5 bases, J lost 4 bases, and 17 bases lay in between. Germline CDR1 LGHNA, CDR2 YSLEER. For the CDR3, the DNA is TGCGCCAGCAGCACCTCCGGGACAACGAGCACCGGGGAGCTGTTTTTT. Its translation: CASSTSGTTSTGELFF.